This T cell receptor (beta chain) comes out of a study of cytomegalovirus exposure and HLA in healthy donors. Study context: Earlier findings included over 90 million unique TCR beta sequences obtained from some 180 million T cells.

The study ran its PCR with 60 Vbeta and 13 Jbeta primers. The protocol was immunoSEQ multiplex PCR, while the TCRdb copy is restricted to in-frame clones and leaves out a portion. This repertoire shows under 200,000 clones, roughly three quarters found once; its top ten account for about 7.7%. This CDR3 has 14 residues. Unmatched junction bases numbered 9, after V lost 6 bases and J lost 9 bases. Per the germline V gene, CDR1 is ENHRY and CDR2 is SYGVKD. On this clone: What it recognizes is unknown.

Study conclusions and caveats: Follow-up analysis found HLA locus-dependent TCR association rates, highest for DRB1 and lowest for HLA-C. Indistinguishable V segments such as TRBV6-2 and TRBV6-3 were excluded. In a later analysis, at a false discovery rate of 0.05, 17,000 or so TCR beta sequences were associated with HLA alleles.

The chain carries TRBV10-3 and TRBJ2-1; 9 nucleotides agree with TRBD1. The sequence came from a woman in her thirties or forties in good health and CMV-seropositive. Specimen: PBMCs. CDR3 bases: TGTGCCATCAGGCCGGGACAGGGCTTCGGTGAGCAGTTCTTC. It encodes CAIRPGQGFGEQFF.